One sample yielded the 27 T cell receptor beta chains listed below, sequenced in a study of T-cell memory formation after mild COVID-19. A single record per CDR3 protein comes from TCRdb applying MiXCR to the 5' RACE reads. The profile shows over 450,000 distinct CDR3 sequences, 20% of them singletons. What was sequenced was PBMCs or a T cell subset sorted from them (not recorded which). The receptors derive from an adult woman who had mild COVID-19 (a few samples of this study predate the infection). Cell type and time point are not known.

This rearrangement joins TRBV20-1 to TRBJ2-1; no clear D. V gave up 1 base and J gave up 0 bases, with 10 bases separating them. The CDR3 runs 15 residues. Germline CDR1 DFQATT, CDR2 SNEGSKA (reference sequence). Here the CDR3 DNA reads TGCAGTGCTAGAGGAGGATTTAGCTCCTACAATGAGCAGTTCTTC. It is translated as CSARGGFSSYNEQFF.

This clonotype came up a few times. This chain joins TRBV12-3 or TRBV12-4 and TRBJ1-3; 9 bases fit TRBD1. The V and J ends lost 0 bases and 7 bases, in that order; junction bases with no gene match: 13. CDR3 length: 18 amino acids. CDR3 DNA sequence: TGTGCCAGCAGTTTAGCCTCCCGGGACAGGGAAATTTGGAACACCATATATTTT. It is translated as CASSLASRDREIWNTIYF.

This clonotype was recorded at least ten times. The genes are TRBV5-5 and TRBJ2-4; tentative D call: TRBD1 (6 bases). Germline V gene sequence: CDR1 SGHKS, CDR2 YYEKEE (reference sequence). V was shortened by 4 bases and J by 0 bases, with 8 bases between the two germline ends. The CDR3 loop spans 14 amino acids. The CDR3 DNA is TGTGCCAGCAGCCCAGGGGCAGCCAAAAACATTCAGTACTTC. This encodes CASSPGAAKNIQYF. Full variable domain (missing parts from reference TRBV5-5 and TRBJ2-4): DAGVTQSPTHLIKTRGQQVTLRCSPISGHKSVSWYQQVLGQGPQFIFQYYEKEERGRGNFPDRFSARQFPNYSSELNVNALLLGDSALYLCASSPGAAKNIQYFGAGTRLSVL.

The gene calls are TRBV30 and TRBJ2-5; 15 bases agree with TRBD2. The germline CDR1 and CDR2 sequences are GTSNPN and SVGIG (reference sequence). Trimming at V came to 5 bases and at J to 2 bases, leaving 6 bases not matched to a gene. This CDR3 has 16 amino acids. The CDR3, as DNA: TGTGCCTGGTCAGAGGGACTAGCGGGAGGTCAAGAGACCCAGTACTTC. Protein sequence: CAWSEGLAGGQETQYF.

This clonotype has only a few counts. The chain recombines TRBV7-3 with TRBJ2-1; D is perhaps TRBD2 (5 bases). Germline lookup yields CDR1 SGHTA and CDR2 FQGTGA. The germline V and J ends were trimmed by 6 bases and 5 bases, with 11 bases remaining between them. The CDR3 sequence is 13 residues long. As DNA, the CDR3 is TGTGCCAGCAGTGAACTGGGAGACAATGAGCAGTTCTTC. Translated, it gives CASSELGDNEQFF.

This clonotype was seen only a few times. The CDR3 is CASSLDFGQGKTQYF. The DNA of the CDR3 is TGTGCCAGCAGCTTAGATTTTGGTCAGGGGAAGACCCAGTACTTC. The chain uses TRBV11-2 and TRBJ2-5; a weak D match, TRBD1 (6 bases). V shed 0 bases and J shed 6 bases, with 14 bases lying between them. Per the germline V gene, CDR1 is SGHAT and CDR2 is FQNNGV. This CDR3 is 15 amino acids long.

This clonotype has a handful of counts. The chain joins TRBV11-2 to TRBJ2-3; D gene unclear. Trimming removed 7 bases at V and 1 base at J, with 15 bases between. Germline V gene data show CDR1 as SGHAT and CDR2 as FQNNGV. The CDR3 is 15 amino acids. This CDR3 reads CASTIAGRGTDTQYF. The CDR3 nucleotides read TGTGCCAGCACCATAGCTGGACGGGGCACAGATACGCAGTATTTT.

The V and J genes are TRBV5-5 and TRBJ1-1; weak D call: TRBD1 (5 bases). The CDR3 has 14 residues. The ends were cut back, 2 bases at V and 3 bases at J, with 11 bases in the middle. Germline V gene lookup returns CDR1 SGHKS and CDR2 YYEKEE (reference sequence). The CDR3 nucleotides read TGTGCCAGCAGCTTCTTACAGGTGGACACTGAAGCTTTCTTT. Its protein product is CASSFLQVDTEAFF.

The chain combines TRBV9 with TRBJ1-6, with 7 nucleotides matching TRBD1. This CDR3 spans 15 amino acids. In germline, CDR1 is SGDLS, CDR2 YYNGEE. The V gene end was trimmed by 4 bases and the J gene end by 7 bases; junction bases not matched to a gene: 8. The chain's CDR3 is CASSPQTGPNSPLHF. CDR3 bases: TGTGCCAGCAGCCCCCAGACAGGGCCCAATTCACCCCTCCACTTT.

The genes are TRBV24-1 and TRBJ2-1, with 7 bases lining up with TRBD2. There are 14 residues in the CDR3. V lost 4 bases, J lost 9 bases, and 8 bases stayed unmatched. Germline values: CDR1 KGHDR, CDR2 SFDVKD. The CDR3 DNA reads TGTGCCACCAGTGAAAGGGCGGGAGCCGGTGAGCAGTTCTTC. The encoded protein is CATSERAGAGEQFF.

This clonotype was seen more than once but under ten times. The chain has TRBV29-1 and TRBJ2-5; D is perhaps TRBD1 or TRBD2 (5 bases each). CDR1 is SQVTM and CDR2 is ANQGSEA in the germline V gene. Trimming removed 3 bases from V and 4 bases from J, with 12 bases in between. CDR3 length: 13 amino acids. CDR3 coding DNA: TGCAGCGTTGACAGGGATGGAGGAGAGACCCAGTACTTC. Protein product: CSVDRDGGETQYF.

The V gene is TRBV7-9, the J gene TRBJ1-1; 10 bases match TRBD1. The ends lost 2 bases at V and 5 bases at J; junction bases unmatched: 5. The CDR3 contains 15 residues. Germline V lookup: CDR1 SEHNR, CDR2 FQNEAQ (reference sequence). The CDR3 DNA is TGTGCCAGCAGCTTAACCGGGACAGGGGAAACTGAAGCTTTCTTT. Translation: CASSLTGTGETEAFF.

This clonotype was seen a few times. The chain's CDR3 is CASSSSGREFF. Written as DNA, the CDR3 is TGTGCCAGCAGCTCTAGCGGGAGAGAGTTCTTC. The V and J genes are TRBV11-1 and TRBJ2-1; 10 bases align to TRBD2. Losses at the gene ends were 4 bases for V and 14 bases for J; bases not matched to a gene: 2. Germline V gene lookup returns CDR1 SGHAT and CDR2 FQDESV (reference sequence). This CDR3 is 11 amino acids long.

CDR3 sequence reads: CASSLETLSSYEQYF. In nucleotides, the CDR3 is TGTGCCAGCAGCTTGGAGACGCTCAGCTCCTACGAGCAGTACTTC. The V and J genes are TRBV5-5 and TRBJ2-7; D is undetermined. The germline gives CDR1 SGHKS, CDR2 YYEKEE (reference sequence). Trimming cost V 0 bases and J 0 bases, with 10 bases left between them. The CDR3 sequence is 15 residues long.

This clonotype was counted ten times or more. The rearrangement uses TRBV29-1 and TRBJ2-1; 9 bases align to TRBD2. Germline V gene data show CDR1 as SQVTM and CDR2 as ANQGSEA. V gave up 4 bases and J gave up 7 bases; unmatched junction bases: 17. The CDR3 length is 17 residues. CDR3 protein: CSVVHIAGARGGNEQFF. The DNA for the CDR3 is TGCAGCGTTGTCCATATAGCGGGAGCGAGAGGTGGGAATGAGCAGTTCTTC.

V is TRBV7-9 and J is TRBJ1-3; D call uncertain. The CDR3 has 15 amino acids. The germline V gene has CDR1 SEHNR and CDR2 FQNEAQ (reference sequence). V lost 7 bases and J 0 bases, leaving 13 bases between the germline ends. The CDR3 here is CASTPAVGSGNTIYF. DNA of the CDR3: TGTGCCAGCACCCCGGCGGTCGGCTCTGGAAACACCATATATTTT.

This clonotype was seen more than once but under ten times. The chain employs TRBV4-2 and TRBJ2-1; 10 bases map to TRBD2. This CDR3 has 16 amino acids. Germline lookup yields CDR1 LGHNA and CDR2 YNFKEQ. Trimming took 0 bases from V and 9 from J; bases not matched to a gene: 8. In DNA, the CDR3 is TGTGCCAGCAGCCAAGATTTAGCAGCGGGGGGGCGTGAGCAGTTCTTC. It codes for CASSQDLAAGGREQFF.

This clonotype appeared a single time. The chain recombines TRBV27 with TRBJ1-2; weak D call: TRBD1 (6 bases). Trimming shortened V by 3 bases and J by 8 bases, and 25 bases separated the two germline ends. The CDR3 sequence is 17 residues long. Germline V gene sequence: CDR1 MNHEY, CDR2 SMNVEV (reference sequence). The CDR3 nucleotides read TGTGCCAGCAGTTTGACCCCGTCCGGACAGTTGCCGTTGGGCTACACCTTC. It yields the protein CASSLTPSGQLPLGYTF.

V and J are TRBV7-2 and TRBJ2-5; TRBD2 matches 7 bases. V lost 5 bases to trimming and J lost 4 bases; unmatched junction nucleotides: 13. Germline V gene lookup returns CDR1 SGHTA and CDR2 FQGNSA. The CDR3 spans 16 residues. The CDR3, as DNA: TGTGCCAGCAGCCCACTACGGGACTATATGCCAGAGACCCAGTACTTC. Encoded protein: CASSPLRDYMPETQYF.

This clonotype has just a few counts. The chain recombines TRBV29-1 with TRBJ2-3; D call uncertain. Per the germline V gene, CDR1 is SQVTM and CDR2 is ANQGSEA. The CDR3 totals 12 residues. Trimming stripped 6 bases from V and 1 base from J, with 8 bases between. CDR3 nucleotides: TGCAGCGTGGCCGAACGCACAGATACGCAGTATTTT. Its protein is CSVAERTDTQYF.

This chain links TRBV15 with TRBJ2-1, with 8 bases matching TRBD2. The CDR3 totals 19 residues. Per the germline V gene, CDR1 is LNHNV and CDR2 is YYDKDF (reference sequence). After removal of 0 bases from V and 4 bases from J, the junction contained 14 bases not matched to a gene. The CDR3 spells CATSRDRRRLAGSYNEQFF. CDR3 DNA sequence: TGTGCCACCAGCAGAGATAGACGGCGGCTAGCGGGTTCTTACAATGAGCAGTTCTTC.

This clonotype came up a few times. The V call is TRBV24-1, the J call TRBJ2-2, with no clear D. The CDR3 has 13 residues. Germline loops: CDR1 KGHDR, CDR2 SFDVKD. V was trimmed by 9 bases and J by 5 bases, leaving 12 bases between them. The CDR3, as DNA: TGTGCCACCTCCGGAGACGGGACCGGGGAGCTGTTTTTT. Translated, it gives CATSGDGTGELFF.

V usage is TRBV7-9 and J usage is TRBJ2-7, with a tentative D call TRBD2 (6 bases). The germline CDR1 and CDR2 sequences are SEHNR and FQNEAQ (reference sequence). V was trimmed by 5 bases and J by 2 bases, leaving 13 bases between them. CDR3 size: 14 residues. The CDR3 DNA sequence: TGTGCCAGCAGCGATACTAGCTCCCCCTACGAGCAGTACTTC. This sequence encodes CASSDTSSPYEQYF.

The chain carries TRBV11-2 and TRBJ2-1; D possibly corresponds to TRBD2 (6 bases). The CDR3 spans 15 residues. The germline V gene encodes CDR1 SGHAT and CDR2 FQNNGV. V was cut by 1 base and J by 4 bases, with 11 bases left in between. The CDR3 protein is CASSLGSGFYNEQFF. The CDR3, as DNA: TGTGCCAGCAGCTTAGGCAGCGGGTTTTACAATGAGCAGTTCTTC.

Only a few counts were recorded for this clonotype. CDR3 nucleotide sequence: TGTGCCAGCAGCTTGAAGGCTACCAACTATGGCTACACCTTC. Translating it yields CASSLKATNYGYTF. The chain links TRBV5-6 to TRBJ1-2, with D hard to call. The V gene's germline CDR1 is SGHDT and CDR2 YYEEEE. The V and J ends lost 1 base and 2 bases respectively, with 9 bases between them. CDR3 length: 14 amino acids.

This clonotype was counted a few times. This chain joins TRBV2 and TRBJ1-2, with D possibly being TRBD1 (5 bases). The V end lost 7 bases, the J end lost 2 bases, and 11 bases lay between the germline ends. The CDR3 is 13 amino acids. Per germline, CDR1 SNHLY and CDR2 FYNNEI. CDR3 nucleotide sequence: TGTGCCAGCACCTTACAGGAAAACTATGGCTACACCTTC. Protein product: CASTLQENYGYTF.

This clonotype occurred many times. The chain has TRBV7-6 and TRBJ2-2; D not certain. This CDR3 contains 12 residues. The V gene lost 5 bases and the J gene lost 6 bases, with 7 bases spanning the gap. Germline-derived CDR1 and CDR2 are SGHVS and FNYEAQ. The CDR3 is CASSRRAGELFF. CDR3 nucleotide sequence: TGTGCCAGCAGCCGACGAGCCGGGGAGCTGTTTTTT.